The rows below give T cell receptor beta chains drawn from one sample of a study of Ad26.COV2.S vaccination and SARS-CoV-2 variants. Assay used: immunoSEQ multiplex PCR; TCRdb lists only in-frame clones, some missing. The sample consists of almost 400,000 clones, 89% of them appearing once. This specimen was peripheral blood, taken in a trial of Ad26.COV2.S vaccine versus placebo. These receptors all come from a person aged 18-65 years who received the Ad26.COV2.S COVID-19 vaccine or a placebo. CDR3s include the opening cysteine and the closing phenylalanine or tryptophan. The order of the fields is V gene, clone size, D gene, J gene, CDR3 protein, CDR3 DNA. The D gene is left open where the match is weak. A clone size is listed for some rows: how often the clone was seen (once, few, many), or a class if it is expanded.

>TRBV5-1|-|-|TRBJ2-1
CASSAGYRNEQFF
TGCGCCAGCAGCGCAGGGTACCGCAATGAGCAGTTCTTC
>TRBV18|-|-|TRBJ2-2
CASSPVAGELFF
TGTGCCAGCTCACCGGTCGCCGGGGAGCTGTTTTTT
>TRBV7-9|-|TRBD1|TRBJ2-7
CASSERDRWEEQYF
TGTGCCAGCAGCGAACGGGACAGGTGGGAAGAGCAGTACTTC
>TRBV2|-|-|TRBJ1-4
CASSDRALGEKLFF
TGTGCCAGCAGTGACAGGGCGTTAGGGGAAAAACTGTTTTTT
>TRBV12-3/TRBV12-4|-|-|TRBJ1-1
CASRAGTHGAFF
TGTGCCAGCAGAGCGGGGACGCATGGGGCTTTCTTT
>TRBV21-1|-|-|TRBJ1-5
CASSKLPRRRQESNQPQHF
TGTGCCAGCAGCAAGCTTCCACGGAGGAGGCAGGAGTCCAATCAGCCCCAGCATTTT
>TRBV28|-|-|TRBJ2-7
CASRPGPPTLSVHEQYF
TGTGCCAGCAGGCCGGGACCCCCGACCTTAAGCGTCCACGAGCAGTACTTC
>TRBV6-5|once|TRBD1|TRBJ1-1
CASRSGGWNTEAFF
TGTGCCAGCAGATCAGGGGGGTGGAACACTGAAGCTTTCTTT
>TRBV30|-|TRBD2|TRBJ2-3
CAWTQTSGSRDTQYF
TGTGCCTGGACCCAAACTAGCGGGAGTAGAGATACGCAGTATTTT
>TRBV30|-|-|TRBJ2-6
CAWSLSGAGANVLTF
TGTGCCTGGAGTCTATCGGGAGCTGGGGCCAACGTCCTGACTTTC
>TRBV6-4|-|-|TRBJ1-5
CASIRDANQPQHF
TGTGCCAGTATTCGGGACGCCAATCAGCCCCAGCATTTT
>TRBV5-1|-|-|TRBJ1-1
CASSLGGSTEAFF
TGCGCCAGCAGCTTGGGAGGCAGTACCGAAGCTTTCTTT
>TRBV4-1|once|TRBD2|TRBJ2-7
CASSPGLAGVVPDYEQYF
TGCGCCAGCAGCCCGGGACTAGCGGGAGTAGTTCCCGATTACGAGCAGTACTTC
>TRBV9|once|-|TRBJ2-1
CASSVGDYNEQFF
TGTGCCAGCAGCGTAGGGGATTACAATGAGCAGTTCTTC
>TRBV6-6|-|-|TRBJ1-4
CASRPQGRSEKLFF
TGTGCCAGCAGACCACAGGGTCGCAGTGAAAAACTGTTTTTT
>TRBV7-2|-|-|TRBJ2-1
CASSLVVNEQFF
TGTGCCAGCAGCTTAGTCGTGAATGAGCAGTTCTTC
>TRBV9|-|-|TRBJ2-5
CASSLGLEHQETQYF
TGTGCCAGCAGCCTGGGACTGGAACATCAAGAGACCCAGTACTTC
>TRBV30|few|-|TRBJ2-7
CASTSASLVQYF
TGTGCCTCGACTAGTGCTTCTCTTGTGCAGTACTTC
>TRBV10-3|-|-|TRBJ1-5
CAIGSNQPQHF
TGTGCCATCGGAAGCAATCAGCCCCAGCATTTT
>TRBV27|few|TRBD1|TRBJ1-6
CASSPQTGVSYNSPLHF
TGTGCCAGCAGTCCCCAGACAGGGGTCTCCTATAATTCACCCCTCCACTTT
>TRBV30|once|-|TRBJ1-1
CAWSVRRDTEAFF
TGTGCCTGGAGTGTAAGAAGAGACACTGAAGCTTTCTTT
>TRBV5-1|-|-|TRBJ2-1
CASSYLSDQTYNEQFF
TGCGCCAGCAGCTATCTGTCGGACCAGACCTACAATGAGCAGTTCTTC
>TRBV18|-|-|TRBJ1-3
CASSPLQGEGHSGNTIYF
TGTGCCAGCTCACCTCTTCAGGGAGAGGGGCACTCTGGAAACACCATATATTTT
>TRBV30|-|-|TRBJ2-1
CAWSQPRLEGHNEQFF
TGTGCCTGGAGCCAACCTCGACTGGAGGGTCACAATGAGCAGTTCTTC
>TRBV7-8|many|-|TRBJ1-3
CASSLALGNTIYF
TGTGCCAGCAGCTTAGCCCTAGGAAACACCATATATTTT
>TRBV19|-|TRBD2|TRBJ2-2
CASSIPLADYARANTGELFF
TGTGCCAGTAGTATCCCTCTAGCGGACTACGCAAGGGCGAACACCGGGGAGCTGTTTTTT
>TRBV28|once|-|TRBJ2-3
CASSLSRGSGTDTQYF
TGTGCCAGCAGTTTATCGCGGGGAAGTGGTACAGATACGCAGTATTTT
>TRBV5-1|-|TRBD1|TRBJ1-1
CASRVGGLNTEAFF
TGCGCCAGCAGGGTAGGGGGCCTGAACACTGAAGCTTTCTTT
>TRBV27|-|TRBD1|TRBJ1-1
CASGPDREAFF
TGTGCCAGCGGTCCGGACAGGGAAGCTTTCTTT
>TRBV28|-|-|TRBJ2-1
CASTPSYNEQFF
TGTGCCAGCACCCCCTCCTACAATGAGCAGTTCTTC
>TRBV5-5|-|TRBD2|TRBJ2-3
CASSHSGRDLDTQYF
TGTGCCAGCAGCCATAGCGGGAGGGATTTGGATACGCAGTATTTT
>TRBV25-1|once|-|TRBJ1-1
CASRRSTEAFF
TGTGCCAGCAGGAGGTCGACTGAAGCTTTCTTT
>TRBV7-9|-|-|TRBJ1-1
CASSLGGIGPEAFF
TGTGCCAGCAGCTTAGGGGGCATAGGTCCTGAAGCTTTCTTT
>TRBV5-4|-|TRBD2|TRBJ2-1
CASSFGGLERNEQFF
TGTGCCAGCAGCTTCGGGGGACTAGAGCGCAATGAGCAGTTCTTC
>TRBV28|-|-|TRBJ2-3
CASSLSLGSDTQYF
TGTGCCAGCAGCCTTAGTCTAGGGTCAGATACGCAGTATTTT
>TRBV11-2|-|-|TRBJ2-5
CASSSTGGTQYF
TGTGCCAGCAGCTCTACCGGGGGGACCCAGTACTTC
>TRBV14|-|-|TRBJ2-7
CASGKAYEQYF
TGTGCCTCGGGGAAGGCCTACGAGCAGTACTTC
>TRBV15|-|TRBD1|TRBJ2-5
CATIPDRGRAETQYF
TGTGCCACCATCCCGGACAGGGGGCGAGCCGAGACCCAGTACTTC
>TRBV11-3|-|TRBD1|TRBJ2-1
CASSSGQGGTQFF
TGTGCCAGCAGCTCTGGACAGGGGGGGACGCAGTTCTTC
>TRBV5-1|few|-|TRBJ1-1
CASRTGPNTEAFF
TGCGCCAGCAGAACTGGACCGAACACTGAAGCTTTCTTT
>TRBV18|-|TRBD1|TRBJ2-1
CASSPLQGAYNEQFF
TGTGCCAGCTCACCCCTACAGGGGGCCTACAATGAGCAGTTCTTC
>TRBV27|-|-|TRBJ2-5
CASSLGVQGQTQYF
TGTGCCAGCAGTTTAGGGGTCCAGGGCCAGACCCAGTACTTC
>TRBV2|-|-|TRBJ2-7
CASSEPLLIYEQYF
TGTGCCAGCAGTGAGCCCCTCCTAATCTACGAGCAGTACTTC
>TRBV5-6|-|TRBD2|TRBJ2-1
CATSSGSINEQFF
TGTGCCACCTCTAGCGGGAGTATTAATGAGCAGTTCTTC
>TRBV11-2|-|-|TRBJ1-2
CASSPLGWNYGYTF
TGTGCCAGCAGCCCCCTGGGGTGGAACTATGGCTACACCTTC
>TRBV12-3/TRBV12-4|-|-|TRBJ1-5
CASSSQGNQPQHF
TGTGCCAGCAGTTCACAGGGAAATCAGCCCCAGCATTTT
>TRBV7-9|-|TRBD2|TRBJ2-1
CASSAEVAGNYNEQFF
TGTGCCAGCAGCGCCGAGGTAGCGGGGAATTACAATGAGCAGTTCTTC
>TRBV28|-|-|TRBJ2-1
CASSLGDNEQFF
TGTGCCAGCAGTTTGGGAGACAATGAGCAGTTCTTC
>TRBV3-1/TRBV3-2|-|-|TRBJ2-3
CASSHIERTSTDTQYF
TGTGCCAGCAGCCATATTGAGCGGACTAGCACAGATACGCAGTATTTT
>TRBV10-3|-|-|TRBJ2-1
CAISVEDGAYNEQFF
TGTGCCATCAGTGTTGAGGACGGAGCTTACAATGAGCAGTTCTTC
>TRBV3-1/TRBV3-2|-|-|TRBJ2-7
CASSHLPGTSSVQYF
TGTGCCAGCAGCCACCTACCCGGGACTTCCAGTGTGCAGTACTTC
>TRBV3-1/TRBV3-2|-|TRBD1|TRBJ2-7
CASSRQGIPTYEQYF
TGTGCCAGCAGCCGACAGGGTATTCCAACCTACGAGCAGTACTTC
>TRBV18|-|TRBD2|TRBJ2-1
CASSPLRTSGSRSSYNEQFF
TGTGCCAGCTCACCTCTAAGGACTAGCGGGAGCCGCAGCTCCTACAATGAGCAGTTCTTC
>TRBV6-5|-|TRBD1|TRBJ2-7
CASWATGYYEQYF
TGTGCCAGCTGGGCGACAGGGTACTACGAGCAGTACTTC
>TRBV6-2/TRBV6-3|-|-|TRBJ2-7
CASSYSMGRGFEQYF
TGTGCCAGCAGTTACTCGATGGGGCGGGGCTTCGAGCAGTACTTC
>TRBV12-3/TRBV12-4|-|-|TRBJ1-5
CASSLDGRQPQHF
TGTGCCAGCAGTTTAGATGGCCGCCAGCCCCAGCATTTT
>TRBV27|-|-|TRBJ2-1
CASSFRGADNEQFF
TGTGCCAGCAGTTTTCGGGGTGCGGACAATGAGCAGTTCTTC
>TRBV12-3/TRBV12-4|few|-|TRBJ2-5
CASSLQQATQYF
TGTGCCAGCAGTTTACAACAGGCGACCCAGTACTTC
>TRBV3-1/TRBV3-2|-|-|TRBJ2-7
CASRLSGYEQYF
TGTGCCAGCAGACTATCCGGGTACGAGCAGTACTTC
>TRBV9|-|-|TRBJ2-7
CASSVAGRDHEQYF
TGTGCCAGCAGCGTAGCGGGCAGGGACCACGAGCAGTACTTC